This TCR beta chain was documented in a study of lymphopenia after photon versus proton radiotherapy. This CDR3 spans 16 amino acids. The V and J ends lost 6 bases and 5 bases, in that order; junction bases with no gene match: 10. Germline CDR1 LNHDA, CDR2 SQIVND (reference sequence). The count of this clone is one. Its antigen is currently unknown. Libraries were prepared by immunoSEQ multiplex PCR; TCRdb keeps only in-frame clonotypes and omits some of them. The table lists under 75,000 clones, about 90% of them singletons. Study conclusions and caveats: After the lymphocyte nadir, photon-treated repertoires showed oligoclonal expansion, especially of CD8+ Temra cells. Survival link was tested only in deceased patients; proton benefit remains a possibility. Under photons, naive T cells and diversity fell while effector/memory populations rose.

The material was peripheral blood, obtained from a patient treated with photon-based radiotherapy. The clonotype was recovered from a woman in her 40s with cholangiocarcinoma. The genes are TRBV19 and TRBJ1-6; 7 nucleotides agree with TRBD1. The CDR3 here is CASRPRQGGDNSPLHF. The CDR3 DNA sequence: TGTGCCAGTAGGCCTCGACAGGGAGGAGATAATTCACCCCTCCACTTT.